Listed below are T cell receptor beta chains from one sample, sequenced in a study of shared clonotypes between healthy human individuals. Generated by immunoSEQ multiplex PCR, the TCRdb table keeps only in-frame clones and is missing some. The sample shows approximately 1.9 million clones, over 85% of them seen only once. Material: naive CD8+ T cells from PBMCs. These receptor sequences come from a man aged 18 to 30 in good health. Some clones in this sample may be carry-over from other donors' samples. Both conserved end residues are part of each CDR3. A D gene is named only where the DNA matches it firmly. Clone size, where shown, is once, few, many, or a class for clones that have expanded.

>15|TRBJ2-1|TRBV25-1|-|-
TGTGCCAGCAGTGACCCTGCAGCGGAGATCGATGAGCAGTTCTTC
CASSDPAAEIDEQFF
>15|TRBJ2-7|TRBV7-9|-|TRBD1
TGTGCCAGCAGCTCGGGGACAGGGTATCCCTACGAGCAGTACTTC
CASSSGTGYPYEQYF
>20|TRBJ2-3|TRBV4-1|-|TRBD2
TGCGCCAGCAGCCAAGAACTCGGGATAATAGCGGGGGCTAGCACAGATACGCAGTATTTT
CASSQELGIIAGASTDTQYF
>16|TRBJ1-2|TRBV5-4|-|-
TGTGCCAGCAGCTTGGCGTCTCCCCCTGGCCCCTATGGCTACACCTTC
CASSLASPPGPYGYTF
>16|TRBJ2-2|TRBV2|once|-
TGTGCCAGCAGTTATCCGGGCAGGGAGTATACCGGGGAGCTGTTTTTT
CASSYPGREYTGELFF
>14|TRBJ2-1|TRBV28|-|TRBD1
TGTGCCAGCAGCCCGAGGGGGCGGGTGAATGAGCAGTTCTTC
CASSPRGRVNEQFF
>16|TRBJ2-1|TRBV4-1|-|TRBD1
TGCGCCAGCAGCCAACTTGGACAGGGGGTGAGTTATGAGCAGTTCTTC
CASSQLGQGVSYEQFF
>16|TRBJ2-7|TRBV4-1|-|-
TGCGCCAGCAGCCCCTTCACGGGGCCCTCGGGTAGGGAGCAGTACTTC
CASSPFTGPSGREQYF
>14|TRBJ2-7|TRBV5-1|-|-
TGCGCCAGCAGCTTATACCAGATACCCTACGAGCAGTACTTC
CASSLYQIPYEQYF
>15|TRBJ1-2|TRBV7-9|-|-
TGTGCCAGCAGCCCCCGTCGAGTCCCCAACTATGGCTACACCTTC
CASSPRRVPNYGYTF
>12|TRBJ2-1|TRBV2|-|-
TGTGCCAGCAGGGACGGGAGCAATGAGCAGTTCTTC
CASRDGSNEQFF
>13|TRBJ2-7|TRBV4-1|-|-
TGCGCCAGCAGCCATCTGGCAGGGGACGAGCAGTACTTC
CASSHLAGDEQYF
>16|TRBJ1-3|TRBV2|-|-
TGTGCCAGCAGCGCACAGACAGGCCGCTCTGGAAACACCATATATTTT
CASSAQTGRSGNTIYF
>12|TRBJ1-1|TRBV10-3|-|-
TGTGCCATCAGGTCGGGGCCGGAGGGAGCTTTCTTT
CAIRSGPEGAFF
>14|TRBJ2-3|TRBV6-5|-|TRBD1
TGTGCCAGCAGTCAATACGACAGGGCAGATACGCAGTATTTT
CASSQYDRADTQYF
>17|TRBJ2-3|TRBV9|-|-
TGTGCCAGCAGCGGCCACCTCGGGACGTCCTTCACAGATACGCAGTATTTT
CASSGHLGTSFTDTQYF
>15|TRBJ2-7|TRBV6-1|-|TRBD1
TGTGCCAGCAGTGGGGTTGAGGACAGGTTCCGCGAGCAGTACTTC
CASSGVEDRFREQYF
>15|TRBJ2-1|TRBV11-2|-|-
TGTGCCAGCAGCTTAGCGAGGACCGACTACAATGAGCAGTTCTTC
CASSLARTDYNEQFF
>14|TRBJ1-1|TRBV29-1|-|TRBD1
TGCAGCGCAACCAAGACAGGGTGGGCCACTGAAGCTTTCTTT
CSATKTGWATEAFF